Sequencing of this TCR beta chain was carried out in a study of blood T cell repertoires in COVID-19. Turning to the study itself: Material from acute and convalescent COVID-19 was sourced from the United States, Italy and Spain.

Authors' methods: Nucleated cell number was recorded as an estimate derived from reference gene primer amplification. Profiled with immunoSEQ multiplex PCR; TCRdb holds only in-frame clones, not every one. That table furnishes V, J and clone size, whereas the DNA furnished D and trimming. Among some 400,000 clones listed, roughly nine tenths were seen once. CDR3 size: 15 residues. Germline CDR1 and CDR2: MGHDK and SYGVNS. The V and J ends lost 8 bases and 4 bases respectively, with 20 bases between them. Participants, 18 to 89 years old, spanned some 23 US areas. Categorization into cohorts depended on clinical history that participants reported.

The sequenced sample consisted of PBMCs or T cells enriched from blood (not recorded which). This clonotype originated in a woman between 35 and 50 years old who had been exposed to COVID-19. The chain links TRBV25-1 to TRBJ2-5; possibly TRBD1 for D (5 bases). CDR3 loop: CASGLSGFNLETQYF. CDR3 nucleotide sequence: TGTGCCAGCGGTTTATCAGGGTTTAACTTAGAGACCCAGTACTTC.